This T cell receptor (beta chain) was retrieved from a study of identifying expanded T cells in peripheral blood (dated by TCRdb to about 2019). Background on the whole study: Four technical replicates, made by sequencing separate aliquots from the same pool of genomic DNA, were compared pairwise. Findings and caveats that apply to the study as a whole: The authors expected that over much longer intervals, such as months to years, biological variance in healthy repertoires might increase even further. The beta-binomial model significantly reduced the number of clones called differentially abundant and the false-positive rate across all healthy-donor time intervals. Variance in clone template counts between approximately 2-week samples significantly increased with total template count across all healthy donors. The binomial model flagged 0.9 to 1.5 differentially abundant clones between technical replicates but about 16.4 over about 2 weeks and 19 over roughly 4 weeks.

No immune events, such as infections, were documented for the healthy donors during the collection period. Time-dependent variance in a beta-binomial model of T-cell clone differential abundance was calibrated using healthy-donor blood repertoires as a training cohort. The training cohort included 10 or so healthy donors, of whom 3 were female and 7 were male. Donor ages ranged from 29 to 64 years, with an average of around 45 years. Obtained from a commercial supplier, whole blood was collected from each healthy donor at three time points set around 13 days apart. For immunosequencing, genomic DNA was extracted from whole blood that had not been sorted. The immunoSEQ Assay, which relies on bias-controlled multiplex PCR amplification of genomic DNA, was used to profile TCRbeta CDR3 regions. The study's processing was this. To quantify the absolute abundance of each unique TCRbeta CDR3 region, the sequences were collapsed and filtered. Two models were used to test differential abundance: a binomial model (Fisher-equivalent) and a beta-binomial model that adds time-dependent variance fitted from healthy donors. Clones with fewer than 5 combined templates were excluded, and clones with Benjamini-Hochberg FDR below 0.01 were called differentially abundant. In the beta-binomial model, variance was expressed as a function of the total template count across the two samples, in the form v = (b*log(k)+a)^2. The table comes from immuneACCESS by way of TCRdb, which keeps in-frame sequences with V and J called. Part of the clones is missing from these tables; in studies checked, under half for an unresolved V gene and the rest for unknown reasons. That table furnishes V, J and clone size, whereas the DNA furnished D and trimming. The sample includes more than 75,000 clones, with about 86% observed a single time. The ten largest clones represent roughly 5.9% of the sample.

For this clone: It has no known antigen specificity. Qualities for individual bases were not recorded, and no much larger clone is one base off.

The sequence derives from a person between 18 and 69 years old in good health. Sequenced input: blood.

The DNA sequence reads TGTGCCAGTAGACGGGACGGAAACACCGGGGAGCTGTTTTTT. This is translated as CASRRDGNTGELFF. The chain is encoded by TRBV6-6 joined to TRBJ2-2; the D gene could be either TRBD1 or TRBD2, each agreeing at 5 bases. CDR1 and CDR2 are read off the germline V gene (reference sequence) as MNHNY and SVGAGI. Trimming costs V 9 bases and J 2 bases, and their ends lie 13 bases apart. The CDR3 measures 14 amino acids from cysteine to phenylalanine. Only CDR3 DNA remains: 42 bases, in frame from the first base.